One and the same sample provided the 10 T cell receptor beta chains below, sequenced in a study of long-term antiretroviral therapy in people with HIV. The authors ran the immunoSEQ assay, v3.0, at survey level. Measured with immunoSEQ multiplex PCR; TCRdb has only the in-frame clones, and not every one. The top ten hold about 9% of the sample, which has more than 20,000 clones, roughly 87% seen once. This sample comprised unsorted PBMCs, obtained 1.8 years before starting antiretroviral therapy. All receptors come from a man aged 50 or older with HIV.

V gene TRBV7-9 combines with J gene TRBJ2-1; 11 bases are shared with TRBD1. Germline V lookup: CDR1 SEHNR, CDR2 FQNEAQ (reference sequence). CDR3 size: 16 residues. The J segment lost 10 bases and the V segment lost 5 bases, leaving 13 bases of the junction unmatched. This CDR3 reads CASSPRTGGAILEQFF. The DNA for the CDR3 is TGTGCCAGCAGCCCGCGGACAGGGGGCGCGATCCTAGAGCAGTTCTTC.

This clone has only one observation. This chain connects TRBV28 to TRBJ2-7; 8 bases are shared with TRBD1. The CDR3 has 14 amino acids. Germline V gene lookup returns CDR1 MDHEN and CDR2 SYDVKM. J was trimmed by 6 bases and V by 2 bases; bases with no gene match: 6. The CDR3 region is CASSLQDRDREQYF. The DNA for the CDR3 is TGTGCCAGCAGTTTACAGGACAGGGACCGCGAGCAGTACTTC.

The chain uses TRBV7-2 and TRBJ2-1, with D perhaps matching TRBD2 (6 bases). The CDR3 totals 15 residues. Germline V gene sequence: CDR1 SGHTA, CDR2 FQGNSA. V lost 7 bases to trimming and J lost 4 bases, with 17 bases between them. This chain's CDR3 is CASNPGTGGYNEQFF. The CDR3 bases are TGTGCCAGCAACCCCGGGACTGGTGGATACAATGAGCAGTTCTTC.

This chain connects TRBV5-1 to TRBJ1-5, with 8 positions matching TRBD1. Germline lookup yields CDR1 SGHRS and CDR2 YFSETQ. The V gene end was trimmed by 4 bases and the J gene end by 0 bases; junction bases not matched to a gene: 9. This CDR3 has 17 amino acids. This chain's CDR3 is CASSPGQGGYSNQPQHF. CDR3 DNA sequence: TGCGCCAGCAGCCCCGGACAGGGTGGTTATAGCAATCAGCCCCAGCATTTT.

The chain employs TRBV2 and TRBJ2-7; D is ambiguous. CDR3 length: 11 residues. The V end lost 4 bases, the J end lost 2 bases, and 3 bases lay between the germline ends. In germline, CDR1 is SNHLY, CDR2 FYNNEI. The CDR3 sequence: CASSVAYEQYF. The CDR3 DNA sequence: TGTGCCAGCAGTGTGGCCTACGAGCAGTACTTC.

The chain recombines TRBV19 with TRBJ1-1, with a tentative D call TRBD1 (6 bases). Trimming removed 7 bases from V and 7 bases from J, with 22 bases in between. This CDR3 is 15 amino acids long. Germline V gives CDR1 LNHDA, CDR2 SQIVND (reference sequence). The CDR3: CASTKGRQERSEAFF. CDR3 in DNA: TGTGCCAGTACCAAAGGGCGACAGGAGAGGAGTGAAGCTTTCTTT. The variable domain in full, with the rest retrieved from reference TRBV19 and TRBJ1-1, is DGGITQSPKYLFRKEGQNVTLSCEQNLNHDAMYWYRQDPGQGLRLIYYSQIVNDFQKGDIAEGYSVSREKKESFPLTVTSAQKNPTAFYLCASTKGRQERSEAFFGQGTRLTVV.

V usage is TRBV7-3 and J usage is TRBJ2-1, with D maybe TRBD1 (5 bases). CDR3 size: 12 residues. Deletions cut 4 bases from V and 8 bases from J, with 9 bases between. Per the germline V gene, CDR1 is SGHTA and CDR2 is FQGTGA. The CDR3 is CASSSGQDEQFF. CDR3 DNA sequence: TGTGCCAGCAGCTCCGGACAAGATGAGCAGTTCTTC.

This clone was observed a few times. The V and J genes are TRBV9 and TRBJ2-2; D gene unclear. The CDR3 has 14 amino acids. The germline V gene encodes CDR1 SGDLS and CDR2 YYNGEE. Trimming removed 0 bases at V and 0 bases at J, with 3 bases between. This chain's CDR3 is CASSVESNTGELFF. Here the CDR3 DNA reads TGTGCCAGCAGCGTAGAGTCGAACACCGGGGAGCTGTTTTTT. Full variable domain (remainder filled in from reference TRBV9 and TRBJ2-2): DSGVTQTPKHLITATGQRVTLRCSPRSGDLSVYWYQQSLDQGLQFLIQYYNGEERAKGNILERFSAQQFPDLHSELNLSSLELGDSALYFCASSVESNTGELFFGEGSRLTVL.

This clone was seen only once. This chain links TRBV29-1 with TRBJ2-7, with 7 bases that match TRBD1. Germline V gene sequence: CDR1 SQVTM, CDR2 ANQGSEA. CDR3 length: 17 amino acids. V lost 4 bases to trimming and J lost 0 bases; unmatched junction nucleotides: 15. CDR3 bases: TGCAGCGTTGCTCGACCCCCTTCGACAGGGTACTCCTACGAGCAGTACTTC. Protein product: CSVARPPSTGYSYEQYF.

This clone was counted only a few times. The CDR3 coding sequence is TGCGCCACCTCCACGGGGGAGCCTGGAAACACCATATATTTT. Its translation is CATSTGEPGNTIYF. The rearrangement links TRBV5-1 to TRBJ1-3; TRBD1 is a possible D gene (5 bases). Germline CDR1 and CDR2: SGHRS and YFSETQ. The CDR3 is 14 amino acids. Trimming took off 9 bases at V and 2 bases at J, with 15 bases between the two ends.